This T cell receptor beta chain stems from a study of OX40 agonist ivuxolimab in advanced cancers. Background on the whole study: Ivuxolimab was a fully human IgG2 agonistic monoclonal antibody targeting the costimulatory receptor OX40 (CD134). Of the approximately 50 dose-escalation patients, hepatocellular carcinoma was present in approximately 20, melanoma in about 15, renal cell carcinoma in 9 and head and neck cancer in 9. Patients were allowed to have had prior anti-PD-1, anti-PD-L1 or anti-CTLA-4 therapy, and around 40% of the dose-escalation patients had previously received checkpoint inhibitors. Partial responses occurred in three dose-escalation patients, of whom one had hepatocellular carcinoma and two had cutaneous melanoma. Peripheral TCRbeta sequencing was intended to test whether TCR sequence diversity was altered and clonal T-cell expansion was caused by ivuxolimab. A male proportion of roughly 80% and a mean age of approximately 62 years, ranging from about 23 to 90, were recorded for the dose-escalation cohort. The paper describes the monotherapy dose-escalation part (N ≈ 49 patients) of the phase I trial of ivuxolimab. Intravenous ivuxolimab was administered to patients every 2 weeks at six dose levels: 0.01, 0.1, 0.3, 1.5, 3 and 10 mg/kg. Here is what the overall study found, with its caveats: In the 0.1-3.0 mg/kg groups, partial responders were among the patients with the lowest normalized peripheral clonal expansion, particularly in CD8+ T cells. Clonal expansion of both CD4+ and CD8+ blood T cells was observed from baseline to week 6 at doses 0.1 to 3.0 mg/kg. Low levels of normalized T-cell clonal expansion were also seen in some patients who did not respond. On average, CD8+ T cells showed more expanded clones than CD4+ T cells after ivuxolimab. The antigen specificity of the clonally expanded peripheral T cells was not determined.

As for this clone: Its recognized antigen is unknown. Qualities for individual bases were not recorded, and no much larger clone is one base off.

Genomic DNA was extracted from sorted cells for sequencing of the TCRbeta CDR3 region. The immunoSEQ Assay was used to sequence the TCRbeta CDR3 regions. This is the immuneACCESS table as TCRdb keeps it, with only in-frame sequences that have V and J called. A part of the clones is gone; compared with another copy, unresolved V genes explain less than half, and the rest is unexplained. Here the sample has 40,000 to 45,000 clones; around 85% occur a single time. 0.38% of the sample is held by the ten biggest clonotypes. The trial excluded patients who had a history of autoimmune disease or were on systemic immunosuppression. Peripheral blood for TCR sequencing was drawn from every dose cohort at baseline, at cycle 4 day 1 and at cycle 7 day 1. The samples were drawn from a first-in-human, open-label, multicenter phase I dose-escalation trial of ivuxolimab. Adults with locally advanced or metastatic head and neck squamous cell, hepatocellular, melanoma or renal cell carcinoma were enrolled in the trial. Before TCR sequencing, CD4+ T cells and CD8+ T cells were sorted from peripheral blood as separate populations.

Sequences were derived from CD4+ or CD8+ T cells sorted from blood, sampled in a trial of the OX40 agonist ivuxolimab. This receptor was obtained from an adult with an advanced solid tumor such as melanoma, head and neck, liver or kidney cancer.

The CDR3 region reads CAISGEAGGINEQFF. The sequenced DNA: TGTGCCATCAGTGGGGAAGCGGGAGGAATCAATGAGCAGTTCTTC. This sequence uses TRBV10-3 and TRBJ2-1, and TRBD2 matches 9 of the central bases. From the cysteine up to the phenylalanine, the CDR3 has a length of 15 residues. Of the read, only the CDR3 DNA is kept; its 45 bases are in frame from base 1. CDR1 and CDR2, per the germline V gene, are ENHRY and SYGVKD. Clipping removes 4 bases from V and 6 bases from J, with 7 as the unmatched junction base count.